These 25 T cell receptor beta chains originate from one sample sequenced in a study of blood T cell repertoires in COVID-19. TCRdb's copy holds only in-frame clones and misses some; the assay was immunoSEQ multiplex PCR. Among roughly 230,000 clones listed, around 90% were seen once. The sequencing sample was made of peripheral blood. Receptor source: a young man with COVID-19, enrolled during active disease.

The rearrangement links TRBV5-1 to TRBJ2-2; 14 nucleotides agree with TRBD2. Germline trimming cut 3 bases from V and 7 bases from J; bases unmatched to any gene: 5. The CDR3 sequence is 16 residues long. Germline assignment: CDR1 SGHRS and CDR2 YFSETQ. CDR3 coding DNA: TGCGCCAGCAGCTCCGGGACTAGCGGGGGCATCGGGGAGCTGTTTTTT. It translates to CASSSGTSGGIGELFF.

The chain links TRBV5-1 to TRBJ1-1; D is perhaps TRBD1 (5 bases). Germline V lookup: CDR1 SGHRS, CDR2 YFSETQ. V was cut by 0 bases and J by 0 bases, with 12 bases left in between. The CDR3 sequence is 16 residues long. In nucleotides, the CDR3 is TGCGCCAGCAGCTTGGTGGCGGGACGAGTGAACACTGAAGCTTTCTTT. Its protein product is CASSLVAGRVNTEAFF.

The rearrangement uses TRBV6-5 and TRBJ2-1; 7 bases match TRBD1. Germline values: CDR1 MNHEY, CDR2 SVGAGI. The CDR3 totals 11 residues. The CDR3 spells CAAQGDNEQFF. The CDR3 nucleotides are TGTGCTGCGCAGGGGGACAATGAGCAGTTCTTC.

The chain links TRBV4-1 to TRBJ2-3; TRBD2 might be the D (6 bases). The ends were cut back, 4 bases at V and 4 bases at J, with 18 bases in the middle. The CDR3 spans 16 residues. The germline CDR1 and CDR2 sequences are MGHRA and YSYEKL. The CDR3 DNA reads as TGCGCCAGCAGCCCCGACGAGACTAGGGTCGCAGATACGCAGTATTTT. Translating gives CASSPDETRVADTQYF.

The CDR3 DNA is TGCGCCAGCAGCGCCCGGACAGGATCAAACTACGAGCAGTACTTC. It specifies CASSARTGSNYEQYF. This sequence joins TRBV4-1 and TRBJ2-7, with 7 bases fitting TRBD1. This CDR3 is built from 15 residues. The germline V gene encodes CDR1 MGHRA and CDR2 YSYEKL. V trimming: 5 bases; J trimming: 3 bases; junction bases outside the gene matches: 10.

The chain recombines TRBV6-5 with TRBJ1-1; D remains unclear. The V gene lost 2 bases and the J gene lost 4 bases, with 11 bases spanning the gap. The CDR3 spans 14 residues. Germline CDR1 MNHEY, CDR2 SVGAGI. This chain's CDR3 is CASSYTEGSTEAFF. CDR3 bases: TGTGCCAGCAGTTACACCGAAGGGAGCACTGAAGCTTTCTTT.

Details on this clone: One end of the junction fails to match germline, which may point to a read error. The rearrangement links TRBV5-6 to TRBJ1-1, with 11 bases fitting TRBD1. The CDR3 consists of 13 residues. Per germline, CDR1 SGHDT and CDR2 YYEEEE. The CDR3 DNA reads TGTGCCAGCAGCTTGTCCCCGGGACAGGGGGGCATCTTT. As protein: CASSLSPGQGGIF. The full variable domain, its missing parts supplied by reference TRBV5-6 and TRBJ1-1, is DAGVTQSPTHLIKTRGQQVTLRCSPKSGHDTVSWYQQALGQGPQFIFQYYEEEERQRGNFPDRFSGHQFPNYSSELNVNALLLGDSALYLCASSLSPGQGGIFGQGTRLTVV.

The CDR3 is CATSRRTSGGKVSDTQYF. The CDR3 DNA follows: TGTGCCACCAGCAGACGGACTAGCGGGGGAAAGGTATCAGATACGCAGTATTTT. The chain carries TRBV15 and TRBJ2-3, with 13 bases matching TRBD2. The J segment lost 4 bases and the V segment lost 2 bases, leaving 9 bases of the junction unmatched. The CDR3 contains 18 residues. The germline V gene encodes CDR1 LNHNV and CDR2 YYDKDF (reference sequence).

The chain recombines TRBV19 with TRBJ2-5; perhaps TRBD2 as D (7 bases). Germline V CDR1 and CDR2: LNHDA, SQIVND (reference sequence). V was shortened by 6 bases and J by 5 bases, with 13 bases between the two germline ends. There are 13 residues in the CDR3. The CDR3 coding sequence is TGTGCCAGTAGCCCGGGGGGCCGGGAGACCCAGTACTTC. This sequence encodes CASSPGGRETQYF.

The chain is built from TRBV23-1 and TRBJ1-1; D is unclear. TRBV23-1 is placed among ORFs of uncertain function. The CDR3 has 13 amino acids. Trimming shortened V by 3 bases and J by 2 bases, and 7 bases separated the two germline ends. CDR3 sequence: CASSQGVNTEAFF. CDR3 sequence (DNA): TGCGCCAGCAGTCAGGGAGTCAACACTGAAGCTTTCTTT.

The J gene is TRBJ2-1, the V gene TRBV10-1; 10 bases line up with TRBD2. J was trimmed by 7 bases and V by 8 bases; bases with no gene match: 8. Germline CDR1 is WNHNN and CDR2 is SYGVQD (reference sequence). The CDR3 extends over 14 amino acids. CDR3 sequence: CASGASGGANEQFF. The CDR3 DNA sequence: TGCGCCAGCGGCGCTAGCGGGGGTGCGAATGAGCAGTTCTTC.

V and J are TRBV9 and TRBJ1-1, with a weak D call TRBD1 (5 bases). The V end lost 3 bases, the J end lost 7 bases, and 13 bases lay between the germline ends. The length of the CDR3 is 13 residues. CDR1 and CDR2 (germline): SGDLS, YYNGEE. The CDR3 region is CASSATGGNEAFF. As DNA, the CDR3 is TGTGCCAGCAGCGCAACGGGGGGGAATGAAGCTTTCTTT.

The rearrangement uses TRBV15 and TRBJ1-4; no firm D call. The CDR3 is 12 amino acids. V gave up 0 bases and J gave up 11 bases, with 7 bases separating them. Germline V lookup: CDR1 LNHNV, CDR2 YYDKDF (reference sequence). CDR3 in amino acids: CATSRDRGKLFF. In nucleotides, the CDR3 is TGTGCCACCAGCAGAGACCGCGGGAAACTGTTTTTT.

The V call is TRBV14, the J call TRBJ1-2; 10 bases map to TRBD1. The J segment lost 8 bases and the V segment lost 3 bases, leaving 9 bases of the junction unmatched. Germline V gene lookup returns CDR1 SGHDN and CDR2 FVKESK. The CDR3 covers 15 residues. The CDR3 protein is CASSHPDRGGLGYTF. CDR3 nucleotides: TGTGCCAGCAGCCACCCGGACAGGGGGGGTCTGGGCTACACCTTC.

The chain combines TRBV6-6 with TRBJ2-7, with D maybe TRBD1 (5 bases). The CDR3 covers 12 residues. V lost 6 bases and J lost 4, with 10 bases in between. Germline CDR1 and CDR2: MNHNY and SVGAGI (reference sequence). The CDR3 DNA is TGTGCCAGCAGCCCCAGGGCTTACGAGCAGTACTTC. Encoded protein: CASSPRAYEQYF.

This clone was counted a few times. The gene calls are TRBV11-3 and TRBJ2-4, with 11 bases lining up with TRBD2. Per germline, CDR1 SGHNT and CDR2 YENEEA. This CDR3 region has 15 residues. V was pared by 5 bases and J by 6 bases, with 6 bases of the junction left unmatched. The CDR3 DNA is TGTGCCAGCAGCACCGGAGGGACTAGCGGAAACATTCAGTACTTC. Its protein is CASSTGGTSGNIQYF.

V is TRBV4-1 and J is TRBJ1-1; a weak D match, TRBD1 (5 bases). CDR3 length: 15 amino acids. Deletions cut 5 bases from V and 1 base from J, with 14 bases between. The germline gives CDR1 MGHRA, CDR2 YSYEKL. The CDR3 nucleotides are TGCGCCAGCAGCACACCAGGGTCAACGAACACTGAAGCTTTCTTT. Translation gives CASSTPGSTNTEAFF.

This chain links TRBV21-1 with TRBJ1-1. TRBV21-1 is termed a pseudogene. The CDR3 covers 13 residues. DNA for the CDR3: TGTGCCAGCCAATCCGGGAGTAGCACTGAAGCTTTCTTT. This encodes CASQSGSSTEAFF.

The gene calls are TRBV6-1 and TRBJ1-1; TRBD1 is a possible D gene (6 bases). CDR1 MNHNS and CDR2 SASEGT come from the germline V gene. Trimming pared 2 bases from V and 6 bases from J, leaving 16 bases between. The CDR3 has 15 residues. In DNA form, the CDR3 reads TGTGCCAGCAGTGAATATGTTTCGGACAGATCTGAAGCTTTCTTT. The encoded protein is CASSEYVSDRSEAFF.

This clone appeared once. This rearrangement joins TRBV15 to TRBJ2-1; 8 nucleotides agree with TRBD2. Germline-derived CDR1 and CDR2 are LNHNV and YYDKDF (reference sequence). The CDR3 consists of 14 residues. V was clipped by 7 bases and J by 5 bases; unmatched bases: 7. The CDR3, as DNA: TGTGCCACCACGGCCCGGGGGGGGAACAATGAGCAGTTCTTC. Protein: CATTARGGNNEQFF.

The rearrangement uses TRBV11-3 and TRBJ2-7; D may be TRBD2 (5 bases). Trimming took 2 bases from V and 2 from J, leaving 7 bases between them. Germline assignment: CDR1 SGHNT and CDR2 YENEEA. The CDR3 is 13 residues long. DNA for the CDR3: TGTGCCAGCAGCTTACGGGGAACCTACGAGCAGTACTTC. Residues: CASSLRGTYEQYF.

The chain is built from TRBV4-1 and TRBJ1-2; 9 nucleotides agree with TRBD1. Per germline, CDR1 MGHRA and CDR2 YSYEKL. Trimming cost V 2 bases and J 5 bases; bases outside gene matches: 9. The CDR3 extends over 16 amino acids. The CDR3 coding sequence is TGCGCCAGCAGCCAATCGCCCGGGACAGGGCGTTATGGCTACACCTTC. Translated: CASSQSPGTGRYGYTF.

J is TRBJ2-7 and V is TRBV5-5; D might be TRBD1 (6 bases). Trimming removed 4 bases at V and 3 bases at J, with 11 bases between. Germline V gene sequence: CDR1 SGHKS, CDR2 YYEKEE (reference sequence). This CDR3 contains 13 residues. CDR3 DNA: TGTGCCAGCAGCCCGACAGGCAGCTACGAGCAGTACTTC. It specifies CASSPTGSYEQYF. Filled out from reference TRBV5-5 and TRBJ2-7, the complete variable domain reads DAGVTQSPTHLIKTRGQQVTLRCSPISGHKSVSWYQQVLGQGPQFIFQYYEKEERGRGNFPDRFSARQFPNYSSELNVNALLLGDSALYLCASSPTGSYEQYFGPGTRLTVT.

CDR3 in amino acids: CASSLRTDPVAYGYTF. The CDR3 DNA reads as TGTGCCAGCAGCCTTCGGACAGACCCAGTCGCATATGGCTACACCTTC. The genes are TRBV3-1 (or the pseudogene TRBV3-2) and TRBJ1-2; maybe TRBD1 (6 bases). Deletions cut 4 bases from V and 5 bases from J, with 20 bases between. The germline V gene encodes CDR1 LGHDT and CDR2 YNNKEL (reference sequence). CDR3 length: 16 residues.

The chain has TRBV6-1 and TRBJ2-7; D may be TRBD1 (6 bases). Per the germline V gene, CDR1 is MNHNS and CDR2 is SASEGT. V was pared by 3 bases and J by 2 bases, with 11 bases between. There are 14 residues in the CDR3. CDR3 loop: CASSESRGTYEQYF. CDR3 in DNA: TGTGCCAGCAGTGAGTCCAGGGGAACCTACGAGCAGTACTTC.